This entry concerns a single TCR beta chain. Its antigen remains unidentified. Amplified regions were TCR beta CDR3 sequences from RNA transcripts. First-round RT-PCR of the TCR CDR3 relied on the HTBI primer set. MiXCR, applied by TCRdb to the multiplex PCR reads, yields one record per CDR3 protein. The profile shows hundreds of thousands of distinct CDR3 sequences, roughly 15% of them singletons. This record comes from a study of T cells in Graves' hyperthyroidism and ophthalmopathy. Whole-study findings and limits: The model's output predicted ophthalmopathy at a median of about 6.5 months prior to onset. From stable hyperthyroidism, ophthalmopathy was set apart by a 13 V-J model. Blood also contained most expanded thyroid clonotypes above 0.001.

Sequences were obtained from blood. The sequence came from a woman aged 55-69 years with Graves' ophthalmopathy.

This CDR3 is CASSLYVGDTDTQYF. The CDR3 DNA follows: TGTGCCAGCAGCCTCTACGTGGGGGACACAGATACGCAGTATTTT. J is TRBJ2-3 and V is TRBV7-3; D might be TRBD1 or TRBD2, each matching 5 bases. The CDR3 runs to 15 residues. The V and J ends lost 5 bases and 2 bases respectively, with 14 bases between them. Germline V gives CDR1 SGHTA, CDR2 FQGTGA.